These 26 T cell receptor beta chains were sequenced from one sample in a study of cytomegalovirus exposure and HLA in healthy donors. Measured with immunoSEQ multiplex PCR; TCRdb has only the in-frame clones, and not every one. The sample consists of around 150,000 clones, roughly nine tenths of them appearing once. The sample comprised PBMCs. The receptors were gathered from a man aged 18 to 29 in good health and CMV-seropositive.

This sequence joins TRBV19 and TRBJ2-7, with TRBD2 identical over 7 bases. The germline CDR1 and CDR2 sequences are LNHDA and SQIVND (reference sequence). The V gene end was trimmed by 1 base and the J gene end by 4 bases; junction bases not matched to a gene: 4. The CDR3 runs 14 residues. CDR3 residues: CASSIGLAAYEQYF. The CDR3 nucleotides read TGTGCCAGTAGTATAGGGCTAGCGGCTTACGAGCAGTACTTC.

The chain couples TRBV6-5 to TRBJ2-2, with TRBD1 as a possible D gene (6 bases). V was shortened by 2 bases and J by 5 bases, with 15 bases between the two germline ends. The length of the CDR3 is 16 residues. Looked up from germline, CDR1 is MNHEY and CDR2 is SVGAGI. DNA for the CDR3: TGTGCCAGCAGTTACACCACAGGGAGCGCGACCGGGGAGCTGTTTTTT. This codes for CASSYTTGSATGELFF.

This clone was found once. CDR3 bases: TGTGCCAGCAGCTTCAGGTCACGGAACACTGAAGCTTTCTTT. It translates to CASSFRSRNTEAFF. The chain carries TRBV11-3 and TRBJ1-1; the D is unclear. V lost 3 bases, J lost 1 base, and 9 bases lay in between. CDR1 and CDR2 (germline): SGHNT, YENEEA. The CDR3 covers 14 residues. The full variable domain, rest sourced from reference TRBV11-3 and TRBJ1-1, is EAGVVQSPRYKIIEKKQPVAFWCNPISGHNTLYWYLQNLGQGPELLIRYENEEAVDDSQLPKDRFSAERLKGVDSTLKIQPAELGDSAVYLCASSFRSRNTEAFFGQGTRLTVV.

The table lists this clone with a few counts. The chain carries TRBV7-9 and TRBJ2-7; D unresolved. Trimming took 2 bases from V and 4 from J, leaving 6 bases between them. Germline V CDR1 and CDR2: SEHNR, FQNEAQ (reference sequence). The CDR3 extends over 12 amino acids. The CDR3 loop reads CASSLFVYEQYF. The CDR3 nucleotides are TGTGCCAGCAGCTTATTCGTGTACGAGCAGTACTTC. Variable domain in full (rest from reference TRBV7-9 and TRBJ2-7): DTGVSQNPRHKITKRGQNVTFRCDPISEHNRLYWYRQTLGQGPEFLTYFQNEAQLEKSRLLSDRFSAERPKGSFSTLEIQRTEQGDSAMYLCASSLFVYEQYFGPGTRLTVT.

The chain uses TRBV28 and TRBJ2-7; 7 bases line up with TRBD2. Germline values: CDR1 MDHEN, CDR2 SYDVKM. The CDR3 is 13 amino acids. V shed 6 bases, J shed 3 bases, and the junction held 5 bases outside the gene matches. CDR3 in DNA: TGTGCCAGCAGACTGGGGGGGGGCTACGAGCAGTACTTC. Translating it yields CASRLGGGYEQYF.

The chain joins TRBV10-3 to TRBJ2-3, with D possibly matching TRBD1 (6 bases). This CDR3 has 13 amino acids. Trimming left V 11 bases short and J 3 bases short, with 15 bases between. The germline CDR1 and CDR2 sequences are ENHRY and SYGVKD. The CDR3 bases are TGTGCCGCCCTAGGAGGACAGACAGATACGCAGTATTTT. It yields the protein CAALGGQTDTQYF.

The chain joins TRBV4-1 to TRBJ2-3, with D maybe TRBD2 (6 bases). The CDR3 length is 16 residues. The V end was cut by 0 bases, the J end by 0 bases, with 10 bases between. In germline, CDR1 is MGHRA, CDR2 YSYEKL. Written as DNA, the CDR3 is TGCGCCAGCAGCCAAGAGGGGACTGCTAGCACAGATACGCAGTATTTT. It encodes CASSQEGTASTDTQYF.

The V gene is TRBV7-9, the J gene TRBJ2-7; 10 bases agree with TRBD2. CDR3 length: 17 amino acids. Germline CDR1 SEHNR, CDR2 FQNEAQ (reference sequence). J lost 3 bases, V lost 4 bases, and 12 bases had no gene match. The CDR3 sequence is CASSSAGASGSSYEQYF. In DNA form, the CDR3 reads TGTGCCAGCAGCTCCGCAGGAGCTAGCGGGAGTAGCTACGAGCAGTACTTC.

V and J are TRBV27 and TRBJ2-1, with TRBD1 matching over 10 bases. The J segment lost 6 bases and the V segment lost 5 bases, leaving 31 bases of the junction unmatched. CDR3 length: 23 amino acids. Germline V gene data show CDR1 as MNHEY and CDR2 as SMNVEV (reference sequence). CDR3 bases: TGTGCCAGCAGTCCCCACCCAGGACAGGGAGTAAGTCGTGGGGACAGGGGTAGCAATGAGCAGTTCTTC. It encodes CASSPHPGQGVSRGDRGSNEQFF.

The chain is built from TRBV19 and TRBJ1-5; TRBD1 matches at 9 bases. Trimming at V came to 4 bases and at J to 6 bases, leaving 10 bases not matched to a gene. In germline, CDR1 is LNHDA, CDR2 SQIVND (reference sequence). The CDR3 spans 16 residues. In DNA form, the CDR3 reads TGTGCCAGTAGTACGACCGGGACAGGGAACGCTCAGCCCCAGCATTTT. Residues: CASSTTGTGNAQPQHF.

The chain uses TRBV6-1 and TRBJ2-7; D perhaps matches TRBD1 (6 bases). The CDR3 has 14 residues. Trimming removed 7 bases from V and 7 bases from J, with 20 bases in between. The germline CDR1 and CDR2 sequences are MNHNS and SASEGT. The DNA for the CDR3 is TGTGCCAGCACCCTGGACAGAGCTTTGGGTGAGCAGTACTTC. Protein: CASTLDRALGEQYF.

The V call is TRBV25-1, the J call TRBJ2-3, with D hard to call. V gave up 8 bases and J gave up 0 bases, with 9 bases separating them. There are 13 residues in the CDR3. CDR1 MGHDK and CDR2 SYGVNS come from the germline V gene. CDR3 sequence: CASQIWSTDTQYF. Here the CDR3 DNA reads TGTGCCAGCCAGATTTGGAGCACAGATACGCAGTATTTT.

The chain joins TRBV19 to TRBJ1-1; D is undetermined. CDR3 length: 13 residues. Germline V gene lookup returns CDR1 LNHDA and CDR2 SQIVND (reference sequence). Trimming shortened V by 5 bases and J by 0 bases, and 7 bases separated the two germline ends. CDR3 loop: CASSSGMNTEAFF. In nucleotides, the CDR3 is TGTGCCAGTAGTTCAGGAATGAACACTGAAGCTTTCTTT.

The chain carries TRBV18 and TRBJ2-7; 7 nucleotides agree with TRBD1. The CDR3 consists of 16 residues. J lost 5 bases, V lost 4 bases, and 14 bases had no gene match. Germline loops: CDR1 KGHSH, CDR2 LQKENI. CDR3 residues: CASSLKITGVLHEQYF. CDR3 in DNA: TGTGCCAGCTCACTCAAGATTACAGGGGTGCTCCACGAGCAGTACTTC.

The chain joins TRBV27 to TRBJ2-7; tentatively, D is TRBD2 (5 bases). Germline lookup yields CDR1 MNHEY and CDR2 SMNVEV (reference sequence). With 5 bases removed from V and 5 bases from J, the gap between germline ends came to 13 bases. This CDR3 has 13 residues. The CDR3 spells CASSVRLGNEQYF. In nucleotides, the CDR3 is TGTGCCAGCAGTGTACGGCTCGGGAACGAGCAGTACTTC.

The V call is TRBV6-1, the J call TRBJ2-7, with 7 positions matching TRBD1. The CDR3 is 13 residues long. Germline CDR1 is MNHNS and CDR2 is SASEGT. The ends lost 7 bases at V and 2 bases at J; junction bases unmatched: 5. CDR3 amino acids: CASNRDSPYEQYF. In nucleotides, the CDR3 is TGTGCCAGCAATAGGGACAGCCCCTACGAGCAGTACTTC.

V gene TRBV18 combines with J gene TRBJ2-7; maybe TRBD1 (6 bases). Germline V CDR1 and CDR2: KGHSH, LQKENI. With 3 bases removed from V and 5 bases from J, the gap between germline ends came to 17 bases. The CDR3 contains 15 residues. CDR3 residues: CASSPTGSNNHEQYF. CDR3 DNA: TGTGCCAGCTCACCGACAGGCTCTAACAACCACGAGCAGTACTTC.

The chain has TRBV29-1 and TRBJ2-1; TRBD1 agrees at 8 bases. This CDR3 is built from 13 residues. V shed 6 bases, J shed 6 bases, and the junction held 7 bases outside the gene matches. CDR1 SQVTM and CDR2 ANQGSEA come from the germline V gene. The CDR3 sequence: CSVPGQVFNEQFF. The CDR3 nucleotides read TGCAGCGTACCGGGACAGGTCTTCAATGAGCAGTTCTTC.

The chain links TRBV7-3 to TRBJ1-5, with D perhaps TRBD1 (6 bases). This CDR3 has 13 residues. The germline V gene has CDR1 SGHTA and CDR2 FQGTGA. V was pared by 4 bases and J by 6 bases, with 10 bases between. CDR3 amino acids: CASSWTEGQPQHF. The CDR3 nucleotides read TGTGCCAGCAGCTGGACAGAGGGTCAGCCCCAGCATTTT.

This sequence joins TRBV21-1 and TRBJ2-1; the table's TRBD1 call for D was not verified on the DNA. TRBV21-1 corresponds to a pseudogene. The CDR3 consists of 17 residues. The CDR3 reads CASSPGGPSLFYNEQFF. Here the CDR3 DNA reads TGTGCCAGCAGCCCAGGGGGCCCCAGCCTCTTCTACAATGAGCAGTTCTTC.

The chain has TRBV2 and TRBJ2-3; tentative D call: TRBD2 (5 bases). The CDR3 extends over 12 amino acids. V was trimmed by 8 bases and J by 5 bases, leaving 11 bases between them. Germline values: CDR1 SNHLY, CDR2 FYNNEI. This CDR3 reads CASGQREDTQYF. The CDR3 DNA is TGTGCCAGCGGGCAGAGGGAAGATACGCAGTATTTT.

The chain recombines TRBV10-3 with TRBJ1-3; D is unresolved. CDR1 ENHRY and CDR2 SYGVKD come from the germline V gene. V was shortened by 2 bases and J by 0 bases, with 20 bases between the two germline ends. This CDR3 has 19 residues. The CDR3 DNA reads as TGTGCCATCAGTGAGAATTTTGTCGTCCCGCCAGACTCTGGAAACACCATATATTTT. Residues: CAISENFVVPPDSGNTIYF.

The rearrangement uses TRBV7-6 and TRBJ2-2; perhaps TRBD2 as D (6 bases). Trimming took off 4 bases at V and 2 bases at J, with 14 bases between the two ends. This CDR3 is built from 16 residues. CDR1 and CDR2 from the germline V gene are SGHVS and FNYEAQ. The CDR3 sequence: CASSSNRDLNTGELFF. CDR3 sequence (DNA): TGTGCCAGCAGCTCAAATCGGGACTTAAACACCGGGGAGCTGTTTTTT.

This clone showed up just once. The gene calls are TRBV10-2 and TRBJ1-2; 10 bases align to TRBD1. The junction had 12 bases not matched to a gene; V was cut back by 2 bases and J by 3 bases. The germline gives CDR1 WSHSY, CDR2 SAAADI. This CDR3 contains 18 residues. The CDR3 sequence is CASSEPTTGGSVDYGYTF. CDR3 in DNA: TGCGCCAGCAGTGAGCCTACGACAGGGGGCTCTGTTGACTATGGCTACACCTTC.

The rearrangement links TRBV7-9 to TRBJ2-7, with 9 bases aligning to TRBD1. The V segment lost 5 bases and the J segment 2 bases; nucleotides outside the gene matches: 10. The CDR3 has 16 amino acids. The germline gives CDR1 SEHNR, CDR2 FQNEAQ (reference sequence). In DNA form, the CDR3 reads TGTGCCAGCAGCCCTCCTCGCGGACAGGGGCCCTACGAGCAGTACTTC. Translating it yields CASSPPRGQGPYEQYF.

This clone was counted only a few times. The chain employs TRBV5-1 and TRBJ1-1; 7 positions match TRBD1. With 4 bases clipped from V and 1 base from J, the junction kept 4 bases outside the gene matches. Germline assignment: CDR1 SGHRS and CDR2 YFSETQ. This CDR3 contains 14 residues. The DNA for the CDR3 is TGCGCCAGCAGCCGGGGACAGCCGAACACTGAAGCTTTCTTT. The encoded protein is CASSRGQPNTEAFF.